Following are 8 T cell receptor beta chains from one sample sequenced in a study of shared clonotypes between healthy human individuals. The assay was immunoSEQ multiplex PCR, and TCRdb's table has in-frame clones only and misses some. The table lists 2 million to 2.5 million clones, 93% of them singletons. Sequenced sample: naive CD4+ T cells from PBMCs. Subset meaning: CD45RA+ positively selected. Source of these receptors: a man younger than 35 in good health. Some clones in this sample may be carry-over from other donors' samples.

The CDR3 protein is CASSRVSLGQGSQETQYF. The CDR3 nucleotides are TGTGCCAGCAGCCGGGTTAGTTTAGGACAGGGGTCCCAAGAGACCCAGTACTTC. This sequence joins TRBV7-9 and TRBJ2-5, with TRBD1 identical over 9 bases. Trimming removed 5 bases from V and 1 base from J; junction bases left unmatched: 14. CDR1 and CDR2 from the germline V gene are SEHNR and FQNEAQ (reference sequence). The CDR3 is 18 amino acids.

A single count supports this clone. The chain links TRBV28 to TRBJ2-3, with TRBD2 identical over 12 bases. There are 17 residues in the CDR3. Looked up from germline, CDR1 is MDHEN and CDR2 is SYDVKM. The J segment lost 6 bases and the V segment lost 11 bases, leaving 18 bases of the junction unmatched. CDR3 protein: CACGGGLAGGPRDTQYF. DNA for the CDR3: TGTGCCTGCGGAGGGGGCCTAGCGGGAGGGCCAAGGGATACGCAGTATTTT. Full variable domain (outside the CDR3, taken from reference TRBV28 and TRBJ2-3): DVKVTQSSRYLVKRTGEKVFLECVQDMDHENMFWYRQDPGLGLRLIYFSYDVKMKEKGDIPEGYSVSREKKERFSLILESASTNQTSMYLCACGGGLAGGPRDTQYFGPGTRLTVL.

This chain connects TRBV4-1 to TRBJ2-3; D is uncertain. V lost 0 bases, J lost 2 bases, and 9 bases lay in between. The germline V gene encodes CDR1 MGHRA and CDR2 YSYEKL. This CDR3 has 15 residues. The CDR3 nucleotides read TGCGCCAGCAGCCAAGATCCAGGAACCACAGATACGCAGTATTTT. Translating it yields CASSQDPGTTDTQYF.

The CDR3: CASSLYGRDTQYF. As DNA, the CDR3 is TGCGCCAGCAGCTTGTACGGGAGAGATACGCAGTATTTT. The gene calls are TRBV5-1 and TRBJ2-3, with a possible D match to TRBD2 (6 bases). The CDR3 runs to 13 residues. In germline, CDR1 is SGHRS, CDR2 YFSETQ. Trimming took 1 base from V and 5 from J, leaving 8 bases between them.

This rearrangement joins TRBV13 to TRBJ2-3, with D hard to call. This CDR3 comprises 15 residues. Trimming shortened V by 5 bases and J by 7 bases, and 19 bases separated the two germline ends. Germline V lookup: CDR1 PRHDT, CDR2 FYEKMQ (reference sequence). This CDR3 reads CASSPPLPRLYTQYF. CDR3 DNA: TGTGCCAGCAGCCCCCCCTTGCCGCGCTTGTATACGCAGTATTTT.

The chain uses TRBV7-9 and TRBJ2-1; D gene unclear. The ends were cut back, 7 bases at V and 0 bases at J, with 13 bases in the middle. This CDR3 is built from 15 residues. Germline V gene data show CDR1 as SEHNR and CDR2 as FQNEAQ (reference sequence). The CDR3 here is CASTLILSSYNEQFF. CDR3 nucleotides: TGTGCCAGCACCCTTATACTAAGCTCCTACAATGAGCAGTTCTTC.

The chain uses TRBV19 and TRBJ2-3; D not certain. Trimming cost V 6 bases and J 1 base, with 8 bases left between them. Germline assignment: CDR1 LNHDA and CDR2 SQIVND (reference sequence). CDR3 length: 13 residues. The CDR3, as DNA: TGTGCCAGTAGATCGGACGGCACAGATACGCAGTATTTT. Translating it yields CASRSDGTDTQYF.

The chain carries TRBV5-6 and TRBJ1-1, with D hard to call. The V gene's germline CDR1 is SGHDT and CDR2 YYEEEE. This CDR3 comprises 16 residues. V lost 1 base to trimming and J lost 2 bases, with 15 bases between them. DNA of the CDR3: TGTGCCAGCAGCTTGCTCACAGCCTTGCCTAACACTGAAGCTTTCTTT. Translation gives CASSLLTALPNTEAFF.